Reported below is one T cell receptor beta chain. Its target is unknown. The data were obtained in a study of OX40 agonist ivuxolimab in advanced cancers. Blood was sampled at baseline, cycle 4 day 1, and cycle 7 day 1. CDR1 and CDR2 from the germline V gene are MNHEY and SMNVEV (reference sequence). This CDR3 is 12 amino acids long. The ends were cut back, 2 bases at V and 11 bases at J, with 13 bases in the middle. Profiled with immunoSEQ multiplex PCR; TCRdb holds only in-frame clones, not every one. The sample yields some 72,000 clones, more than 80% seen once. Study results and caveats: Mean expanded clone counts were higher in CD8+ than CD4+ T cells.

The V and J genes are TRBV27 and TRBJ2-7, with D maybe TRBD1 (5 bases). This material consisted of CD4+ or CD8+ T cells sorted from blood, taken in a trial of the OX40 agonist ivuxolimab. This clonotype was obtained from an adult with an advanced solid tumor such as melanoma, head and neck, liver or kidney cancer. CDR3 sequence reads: CASSLGRGHKYF. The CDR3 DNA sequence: TGTGCCAGCAGTTTAGGACGCGGACATAAGTACTTC.